These T cell receptor beta chains were read from a single sample in a study of shared clonotypes between healthy human individuals. Data came from immunoSEQ multiplex PCR; TCRdb stores just in-frame clones and leaves some out. The sample lists a few hundred thousand clones, roughly 97% occurring once. The sequenced material came from naive CD4+ T cells sorted from blood. The receptors shown here come from a woman in her twenties or thirties in good health. CDR3s leave out the opening cysteine and the closing phenylalanine or tryptophan. The order of the fields is V gene, clone size, CDR3 length, J gene, D gene, CDR3 protein. A D gene is named only where the DNA matches it firmly. Clone size is given for some rows only: seen once, a few or many times, or a class if the clone is expanded.

V gene: TRBV7-2
clone size: .
CDR3 length: 13
J gene: TRBJ2-2
D gene: TRBD2
CDR3 protein: ASSLRAGEAGELF

V gene: TRBV10-3
clone size: .
CDR3 length: 12
J gene: TRBJ1-5
D gene: .
CDR3 protein: AISASLGGQPQH

V gene: TRBV10-3
clone size: .
CDR3 length: 14
J gene: TRBJ2-1
D gene: TRBD1
CDR3 protein: AISETPGQGINEQF

V gene: TRBV2
clone size: .
CDR3 length: 13
J gene: TRBJ2-7
D gene: .
CDR3 protein: ASSDFSRTSYEQY

V gene: TRBV2
clone size: .
CDR3 length: 13
J gene: TRBJ2-7
D gene: .
CDR3 protein: ASSDLLGALDEQY

V gene: TRBV5-6
clone size: .
CDR3 length: 13
J gene: TRBJ2-5
D gene: .
CDR3 protein: ASKVWGRLQETQY

V gene: TRBV6-1
clone size: .
CDR3 length: 12
J gene: TRBJ2-2
D gene: TRBD1
CDR3 protein: ASMRSGGGGELF

V gene: TRBV10-2
clone size: .
CDR3 length: 11
J gene: TRBJ1-1
D gene: TRBD1
CDR3 protein: ASGGQGGTEAF

V gene: TRBV30
clone size: .
CDR3 length: 11
J gene: TRBJ1-6
D gene: .
CDR3 protein: AWVGQDNSPLH

V gene: TRBV15
clone size: .
CDR3 length: 13
J gene: TRBJ1-4
D gene: .
CDR3 protein: ATSRDRAGNEKLF

V gene: TRBV5-1
clone size: .
CDR3 length: 18
J gene: TRBJ2-1
D gene: TRBD2
CDR3 protein: ASSPTGGQGSSYLYNEQF

V gene: TRBV28
clone size: .
CDR3 length: 14
J gene: TRBJ2-3
D gene: TRBD2
CDR3 protein: ASRGRLAGVTDTQY

V gene: TRBV11-3
clone size: .
CDR3 length: 11
J gene: TRBJ1-1
D gene: .
CDR3 protein: ASSLSMNTEAF

V gene: TRBV9
clone size: .
CDR3 length: 11
J gene: TRBJ1-1
D gene: .
CDR3 protein: ASSGQPNTEAF

V gene: TRBV30
clone size: .
CDR3 length: 14
J gene: TRBJ1-5
D gene: .
CDR3 protein: AWSGPGGTGGQPQH

V gene: TRBV18
clone size: .
CDR3 length: 13
J gene: TRBJ2-7
D gene: .
CDR3 protein: ASSPPGKSSYEQY

V gene: TRBV7-8
clone size: .
CDR3 length: 14
J gene: TRBJ2-7
D gene: TRBD2
CDR3 protein: ASSFSSGTILYEQY

V gene: TRBV28
clone size: .
CDR3 length: 12
J gene: TRBJ2-5
D gene: .
CDR3 protein: ASSLNLVQETQY

V gene: TRBV7-9
clone size: .
CDR3 length: 10
J gene: TRBJ1-2
D gene: .
CDR3 protein: ASSLQGHGYT

V gene: TRBV11-2
clone size: .
CDR3 length: 15
J gene: TRBJ2-6
D gene: .
CDR3 protein: ASSRQGTNSGANVLT

V gene: TRBV2
clone size: .
CDR3 length: 14
J gene: TRBJ1-6
D gene: TRBD1
CDR3 protein: ASSDLGTGGISPLH

V gene: TRBV7-9
clone size: .
CDR3 length: 17
J gene: TRBJ2-3
D gene: TRBD2
CDR3 protein: ASSLETSGRAYSTDTQY

V gene: TRBV27
clone size: .
CDR3 length: 11
J gene: TRBJ2-2
D gene: .
CDR3 protein: ASSGADTGELF

V gene: TRBV2
clone size: .
CDR3 length: 11
J gene: TRBJ1-1
D gene: .
CDR3 protein: ASSEDARSKAF

V gene: TRBV7-3
clone size: once
CDR3 length: 17
J gene: TRBJ2-3
D gene: TRBD2
CDR3 protein: ASSLTGAVGLAQTNTQY

V gene: TRBV28
clone size: .
CDR3 length: 12
J gene: TRBJ1-5
D gene: .
CDR3 protein: ASSPDSRDQPQH

V gene: TRBV19
clone size: .
CDR3 length: 12
J gene: TRBJ2-2
D gene: TRBD2
CDR3 protein: ASSNRGGTGELF